This passage covers 31 T cell receptor beta chains from one sample sequenced in a study of blood T cell repertoires in COVID-19. Produced via immunoSEQ multiplex PCR; TCRdb's table is partial and in-frame only. The table shows about 130,000 clones, with about 80% occurring only once. The sample comprised peripheral blood. The source is a woman aged 60-75 years with acute or convalescent COVID-19.

This clone was detected a few times. V and J are TRBV5-1 and TRBJ1-2; D possibly corresponds to TRBD1 (5 bases). Between the trimmed V and J ends, which lost 4 bases and 2 bases, there was a span of 12 bases. The germline V gene has CDR1 SGHRS and CDR2 YFSETQ. The CDR3 consists of 14 residues. In nucleotides, the CDR3 is TGCGCCAGCAGCGTAGGGACTTACAACTATGGCTACACCTTC. Residues: CASSVGTYNYGYTF. The variable domain in full, with the rest retrieved from reference TRBV5-1 and TRBJ1-2, is KAGVTQTPRYLIKTRGQQVTLSCSPISGHRSVSWYQQTPGQGLQFLFEYFSETQRNKGNFPGRFSGRQFSNSRSEMNVSTLELGDSALYLCASSVGTYNYGYTFGSGTRLTVV.

The chain uses TRBV24-1 and TRBJ1-2, with 10 bases aligning to TRBD1. The germline V gene has CDR1 KGHDR and CDR2 SFDVKD. CDR3 size: 14 residues. Trimming removed 6 bases from V and 5 bases from J; junction bases left unmatched: 5. The CDR3 sequence: CATSRTGGEYGYTF. In DNA form, the CDR3 reads TGTGCCACCAGTCGGACAGGGGGAGAATATGGCTACACCTTC.

This clone has only one observation. The CDR3 sequence: CASRSWTDYGYTF. CDR3 in DNA: TGTGCCAGCCGGAGCTGGACAGACTATGGCTACACCTTC. V is TRBV6-5 and J is TRBJ1-2; tentative D call: TRBD1 (6 bases). The germline V gene has CDR1 MNHEY and CDR2 SVGAGI. V was shortened by 8 bases and J by 3 bases, with 13 bases between the two germline ends. CDR3 length equals 13 residues.

This chain links TRBV12-5 with TRBJ2-3, with 9 positions matching TRBD2. This CDR3 has 16 amino acids. Germline lookup yields CDR1 LGHNT and CDR2 FRNRAP. The V segment lost 1 base and the J segment 6 bases; nucleotides outside the gene matches: 8. CDR3: CASGLGRAGGRDTQYF. The CDR3 DNA reads TGTGCTAGTGGTTTGGGAAGAGCGGGGGGCCGTGATACGCAGTATTTT.

The chain combines TRBV6-1 with TRBJ2-1, with a tentative D call TRBD1 (5 bases). CDR1 is MNHNS and CDR2 is SASEGT in the germline V gene. The CDR3 is 17 amino acids. The V end was cut by 3 bases, the J end by 6 bases, with 21 bases between. CDR3 DNA sequence: TGTGCCAGCAGTGAGATGAGATCGGGCGCTAGGGGCAATGAGCAGTTCTTC. Protein product: CASSEMRSGARGNEQFF.

The rearrangement joins TRBV5-1 to TRBJ1-1; 9 bases match TRBD1. Trimming took 2 bases from V and 6 from J; bases not matched to a gene: 11. Germline values: CDR1 SGHRS, CDR2 YFSETQ. This CDR3 contains 16 residues. DNA for the CDR3: TGCGCCAGCAGCTTACAGGGGGCAGTCGTTTCTTCTGAAGCTTTCTTT. Encoded protein: CASSLQGAVVSSEAFF.

V usage is TRBV18 and J usage is TRBJ1-5; TRBD1 aligns across 7 bases. Germline CDR1 and CDR2: KGHSH and LQKENI. V trimming: 3 bases; J trimming: 4 bases; junction bases outside the gene matches: 6. The CDR3 runs 15 residues. CDR3 amino acids: CASSPQGQSNQPQHF. The CDR3, as DNA: TGTGCCAGCTCACCGCAGGGACAGTCAAATCAGCCCCAGCATTTT.

This clone was observed once. The chain links TRBV4-1 to TRBJ1-5; D may be TRBD1 (6 bases). V was clipped by 4 bases and J by 7 bases, with 26 bases between them. Germline values: CDR1 MGHRA, CDR2 YSYEKL. The CDR3 covers 18 residues. Here the CDR3 reads CASSPSKGRENRGQPQHF. CDR3 coding DNA: TGCGCCAGCAGCCCCTCGAAGGGCAGGGAAAATAGGGGGCAGCCCCAGCATTTT.

This chain joins TRBV3-1 (or the pseudogene TRBV3-2) and TRBJ2-5; D is possibly TRBD2 (5 bases). Germline V gives CDR1 LGHDT, CDR2 YNNKEL (reference sequence). V gave up 7 bases and J gave up 2 bases, with 14 bases separating them. The CDR3 extends over 14 amino acids. The CDR3 nucleotides read TGTGCCAGCAAACCCACGCCGGGGCAAGAGACCCAGTACTTC. It specifies CASKPTPGQETQYF.

This chain links TRBV2 with TRBJ2-6, with D possibly being TRBD2 (5 bases). This CDR3 is 15 amino acids long. Looked up from germline, CDR1 is SNHLY and CDR2 is FYNNEI. Trimming stripped 3 bases from V and 3 bases from J, with 9 bases between. The CDR3 region has the DNA TGTGCCAGCAGTGACCCCAGCGGTGGGGCCAACGTCCTGACTTTC. Translated, it gives CASSDPSGGANVLTF.

The rearrangement links TRBV6-5 to TRBJ1-2; D perhaps matches TRBD1 (6 bases). Trimming took 2 bases from V and 0 from J, leaving 10 bases between them. This CDR3 comprises 15 residues. Germline V gene data show CDR1 as MNHEY and CDR2 as SVGAGI. CDR3 coding DNA: TGTGCCAGCAGTTACCACGGGACACCTAACTATGGCTACACCTTC. Translating it yields CASSYHGTPNYGYTF.

The gene calls are TRBV6-5 and TRBJ1-2; TRBD1 matches at 9 bases. Trimming at V came to 5 bases and at J to 8 bases, leaving 9 bases not matched to a gene. Germline-derived CDR1 and CDR2 are MNHEY and SVGAGI. CDR3 length equals 14 residues. The CDR3 region has the DNA TGTGCCAGCAGTCGGGACAGGGCCCCTTGGGGCTACACCTTC. Translation: CASSRDRAPWGYTF.

DNA of the CDR3: TGTGCCAGCTCCCCTCCGAACTCTCGGGAGACCCAGTACTTC. This gives the protein CASSPPNSRETQYF. The chain carries TRBV18 and TRBJ2-5; D gene unclear. Trimming left V 6 bases short and J 5 bases short, with 16 bases between. Germline lookup yields CDR1 KGHSH and CDR2 LQKENI. The CDR3 length is 14 residues.

The chain links TRBV2 to TRBJ1-3; D not resolved. CDR1 is SNHLY and CDR2 is FYNNEI in the germline V gene. Trimming removed 2 bases from V and 1 base from J, with 6 bases in between. The CDR3 spans 14 residues. In DNA, the CDR3 is TGTGCCAGCAGTGAATATGTGTCTGGAAACACCATATATTTT. Translation gives CASSEYVSGNTIYF.

This sequence joins TRBV11-2 and TRBJ1-2, with D maybe TRBD1 (5 bases). This CDR3 is 13 amino acids long. Trimming shortened V by 4 bases and J by 4 bases, and 10 bases separated the two germline ends. Looked up from germline, CDR1 is SGHAT and CDR2 is FQNNGV. CDR3 coding DNA: TGTGCCAGCAGCTCCAGGGAAAGCTATGGCTACACCTTC. As protein: CASSSRESYGYTF. The entire variable domain, with the rest obtained from reference TRBV11-2 and TRBJ1-2, is as follows: EAGVAQSPRYKIIEKRQSVAFWCNPISGHATLYWYQQILGQGPKLLIQFQNNGVVDDSQLPKDRFSAERLKGVDSTLKIQPAKLEDSAVYLCASSSRESYGYTFGSGTRLTVV.

This clone was seen only a few times. The chain employs TRBV3-1 (or the pseudogene TRBV3-2) and TRBJ2-7, with D hard to call. Germline CDR1 reads LGHDT; CDR2 reads YNNKEL (reference sequence). The V gene lost 0 bases and the J gene lost 6 bases, with 12 bases spanning the gap. This CDR3 has 14 amino acids. CDR3: CASSQDGPTPEQYF. DNA of the CDR3: TGTGCCAGCAGCCAAGATGGGCCCACGCCCGAGCAGTACTTC.

The DNA for the CDR3 is TGTGCCACCAGCAGAGCAGGCGCCGGCAGACATAACACCTTC. Protein product: CATSRAGAGRHNTF. The chain uses TRBV15 and TRBJ1-2; the D is unclear. This CDR3 spans 14 amino acids. V shed 1 base and J shed 12 bases, with 18 bases lying between them. The V gene's germline CDR1 is LNHNV and CDR2 YYDKDF (reference sequence).

This chain connects TRBV7-2 to TRBJ1-4; TRBD1 might be the D (6 bases). Germline CDR1 SGHTA, CDR2 FQGNSA. V lost 5 bases and J 8 bases, leaving 18 bases between the germline ends. The CDR3 has 15 residues. The CDR3 is CASSRRGQWHEKLFF. CDR3 DNA: TGTGCCAGCAGCCGCAGAGGACAGTGGCACGAAAAACTGTTTTTT. Full variable domain (rest looked up from reference TRBV7-2 and TRBJ1-4): GAGVSQSPSNKVTEKGKDVELRCDPISGHTALYWYRQSLGQGLEFLIYFQGNSAPDKSGLPSDRFSAERTGGSVSTLTIQRTQQEDSAVYLCASSRRGQWHEKLFFGSGTQLSVL.

This clone was counted only a few times. The chain combines TRBV19 with TRBJ1-2; TRBD1 matches 8 bases. Germline CDR1 LNHDA, CDR2 SQIVND (reference sequence). Trimming at V came to 3 bases and at J to 7 bases, leaving 10 bases not matched to a gene. The CDR3 length is 15 residues. This CDR3 is CASSMGTTGATGYTF. CDR3 nucleotides: TGTGCCAGTAGTATGGGGACGACAGGGGCCACTGGCTACACCTTC.

The rearrangement uses TRBV5-5 and TRBJ1-1; D is undetermined. The CDR3 totals 13 residues. Germline CDR1 is SGHKS and CDR2 is YYEKEE (reference sequence). The V end lost 1 base, the J end lost 1 base, and 5 bases lay between the germline ends. CDR3 bases: TGTGCCAGCAGCTTGACGGGGAACACTGAAGCTTTCTTT. It translates to CASSLTGNTEAFF.

This clone was counted only a few times. The chain couples TRBV19 to TRBJ1-1; no clear D gene. Germline CDR1 is LNHDA and CDR2 is SQIVND (reference sequence). The CDR3 runs to 12 residues. V was clipped by 5 bases and J by 3 bases, with 7 bases between them. CDR3 in DNA: TGTGCCAGTAGTTGGGCCGACACTGAAGCTTTCTTT. Its translation: CASSWADTEAFF.

The CDR3 region has the DNA TGTGCCAGCAGCAAAACCTACCTTCGATCACCCCTCCACTTT. This encodes CASSKTYLRSPLHF. The rearrangement links TRBV11-3 to TRBJ1-6; D unclear. The V and J ends lost 5 bases and 10 bases respectively, with 15 bases between them. CDR3 size: 14 residues. Germline CDR1 is SGHNT and CDR2 is YENEEA.

The rearrangement joins TRBV5-4 to TRBJ1-2, with 8 bases fitting TRBD1. V shed 2 bases, J shed 4 bases, and the junction held 10 bases outside the gene matches. CDR3 length equals 16 residues. CDR1 and CDR2 (germline): SGHNT, YYREEE (reference sequence). Here the CDR3 DNA reads TGTGCCAGCAGCTTTAGGACAGGGAATGTGGGCTATGGCTACACCTTC. Amino acids: CASSFRTGNVGYGYTF.

The chain has TRBV2 and TRBJ1-2; D is unresolved. The V end lost 7 bases, the J end lost 0 bases, and 12 bases lay between the germline ends. CDR1 SNHLY and CDR2 FYNNEI come from the germline V gene. The CDR3 runs to 14 residues. The CDR3 loop reads CASISNSPNYGYTF. The CDR3 coding sequence is TGTGCCAGCATAAGTAACAGCCCTAACTATGGCTACACCTTC.

This sequence joins TRBV3-1 (or the pseudogene TRBV3-2) and TRBJ1-1; 7 nucleotides agree with TRBD1. Germline-derived CDR1 and CDR2 are LGHDT and YNNKEL (reference sequence). This CDR3 is 13 amino acids long. The ends lost 5 bases at V and 5 bases at J; junction bases unmatched: 5. CDR3 amino acids: CASSSTGATEAFF. CDR3 in DNA: TGTGCCAGCAGCTCTACAGGGGCAACTGAAGCTTTCTTT.

The J gene is TRBJ1-2, the V gene TRBV3-1 (or the pseudogene TRBV3-2); TRBD1 aligns across 12 bases. Per germline, CDR1 LGHDT and CDR2 YNNKEL (reference sequence). The ends lost 4 bases at V and 8 bases at J; junction bases unmatched: 11. The CDR3 has 16 amino acids. The CDR3 loop reads CASSPGTGGNPGGYTF. The CDR3 nucleotides read TGTGCCAGCAGCCCTGGGACAGGGGGCAACCCGGGGGGCTACACCTTC.

The chain links TRBV11-2 to TRBJ2-2, with a weak D call TRBD2 (5 bases). The CDR3 consists of 14 residues. The V gene lost 4 bases and the J gene lost 5 bases, with 11 bases spanning the gap. CDR1 is SGHAT, CDR2 FQNNGV, per germline. DNA of the CDR3: TGTGCCAGCAGCTCCCGGGGAGCGACCGGGGAGCTGTTTTTT. It yields the protein CASSSRGATGELFF.

The sample holds a few counts of this clone. V gene TRBV7-8 combines with J gene TRBJ2-2; maybe TRBD2 (5 bases). CDR1 and CDR2 (germline): SGHVS, FQNEAQ. CDR3 length equals 17 residues. The germline V and J ends were trimmed by 5 bases and 4 bases, with 20 bases remaining between them. Here the CDR3 reads CASSAKRRGLGTGELFF. The CDR3 DNA follows: TGTGCCAGCAGCGCCAAGCGCCGCGGGCTTGGCACCGGGGAGCTGTTTTTT.

This rearrangement joins TRBV5-4 to TRBJ2-1; D is perhaps TRBD2 (5 bases). V lost 0 bases and J lost 7, with 8 bases in between. Germline lookup yields CDR1 SGHNT and CDR2 YYREEE (reference sequence). This CDR3 region has 13 residues. In DNA, the CDR3 is TGTGCCAGCAGCTTGGCGGGGTGGAATGAGCAGTTCTTC. Translated: CASSLAGWNEQFF.

The V call is TRBV28, the J call TRBJ2-3; D is undetermined. The germline V and J ends were trimmed by 5 bases and 1 base, with 10 bases remaining between them. The CDR3 runs 14 residues. CDR1 is MDHEN, CDR2 SYDVKM, per germline. The CDR3 nucleotides are TGTGCCAGCAGTCCCGGGTCCCGCACAGATACGCAGTATTTT. It is translated as CASSPGSRTDTQYF.

The chain combines TRBV24-1 with TRBJ2-3; no clear D. CDR3 length: 12 amino acids. The V gene's germline CDR1 is KGHDR and CDR2 SFDVKD. V was trimmed by 0 bases and J by 10 bases, leaving 7 bases between them. The chain's CDR3 is CATSDLAVAQYF. Written as DNA, the CDR3 is TGTGCCACCAGTGATTTGGCGGTGGCGCAGTATTTT.